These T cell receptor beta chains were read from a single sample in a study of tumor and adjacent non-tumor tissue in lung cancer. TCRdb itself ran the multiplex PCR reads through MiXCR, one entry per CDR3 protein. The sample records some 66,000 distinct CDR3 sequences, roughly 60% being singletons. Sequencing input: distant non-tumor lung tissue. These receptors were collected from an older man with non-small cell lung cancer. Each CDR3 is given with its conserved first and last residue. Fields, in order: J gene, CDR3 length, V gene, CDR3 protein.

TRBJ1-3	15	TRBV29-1	CSAGGTGSPGNTIYF
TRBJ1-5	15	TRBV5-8	CACSRTDGPNQPQHF
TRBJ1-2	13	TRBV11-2	CASSLSRAGGYTF
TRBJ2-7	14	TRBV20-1	CSASLAEGTYEQYF
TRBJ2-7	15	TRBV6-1	CASSDREGDAYEQYF
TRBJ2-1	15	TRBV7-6	CASSLGQGSYNEQFF
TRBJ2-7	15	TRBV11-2	CAGSPAGATYHEQYF
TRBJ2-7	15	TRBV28	CASSFILAGSYEQYF
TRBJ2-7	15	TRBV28	CANSPTRQRGYEQYF
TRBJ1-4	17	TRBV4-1	CATRDGMGGLTNEKLFF
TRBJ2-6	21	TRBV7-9	CASSAPGTGSKQRSGANVLTF
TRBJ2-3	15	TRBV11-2	CSSSLGTSLTDTQYF
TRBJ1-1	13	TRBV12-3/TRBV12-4	CVSSLLGQTEAFF
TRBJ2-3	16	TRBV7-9	CASSGKGGRFTDTQYF
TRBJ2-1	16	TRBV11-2	CTSSLVAGFAYNEQFF
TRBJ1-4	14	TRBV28	CASSRVTVEKKLFF
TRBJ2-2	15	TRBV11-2	CASSPRHLNTGELFF
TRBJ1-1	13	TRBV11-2	CASSESPITEAFF
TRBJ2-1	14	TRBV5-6	CASSELAWVNERFF
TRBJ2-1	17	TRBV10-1	CASSANTGQGKRYEQSF
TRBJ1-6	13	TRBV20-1	CSASSRDDSPLHF
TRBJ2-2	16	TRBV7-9	CASSLGASANTGELFF
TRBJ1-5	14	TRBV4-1	CASRHGTLNRPQHF
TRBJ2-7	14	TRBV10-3	CAISDRDRGYEQYF
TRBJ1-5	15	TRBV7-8	CASSLTGGVRQPQHF
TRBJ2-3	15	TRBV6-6	CASSYLATSTDTQYF
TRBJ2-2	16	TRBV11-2	CACSLVGRERPGKLFF
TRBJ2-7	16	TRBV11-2	CAGSRYEDRTSYEQYF
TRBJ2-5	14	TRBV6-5	CASSYRTSGETQYF
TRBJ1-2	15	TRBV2	CASSEPSGLTYGYTF
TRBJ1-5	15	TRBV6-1	CASTVGFNSNQPQHF
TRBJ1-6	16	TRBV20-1	CSARERGLLYNSPLHF
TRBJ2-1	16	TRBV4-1	CASNPGGRSQSYGQFF
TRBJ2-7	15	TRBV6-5	CASGTGRSRPYEQYF
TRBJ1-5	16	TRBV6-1	CASLGRDLGLGQPQHF
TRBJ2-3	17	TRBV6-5	CASNYGASGNGGDTQYF
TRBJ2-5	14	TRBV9	CASSATTGEETQYF
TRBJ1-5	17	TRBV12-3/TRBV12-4	CASSSRFWSAGSQPQHF
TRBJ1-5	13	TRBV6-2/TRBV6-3	CASSRQSNQPQHF
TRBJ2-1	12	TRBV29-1	CSVGGTRDEQLF
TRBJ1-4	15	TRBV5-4	CASRSNRGLNEKPFF
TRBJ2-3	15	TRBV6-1	CANSEARHPTDMQYF
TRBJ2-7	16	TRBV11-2	CTNSPRGRGGPYEQYF
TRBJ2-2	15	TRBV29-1	CSVSPGLMNTGELFF
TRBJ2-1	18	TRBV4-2	CANSLRQTGTSVFNEQFF
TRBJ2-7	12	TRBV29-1	CSVRSGDYEQYF
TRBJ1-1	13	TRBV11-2	CASSFGQDAEAFF
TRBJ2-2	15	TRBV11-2	CASSFSGSVTGELFF
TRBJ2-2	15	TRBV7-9	CASSLWTGADGELFF
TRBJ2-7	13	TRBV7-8	CASSFYPAYEQYF
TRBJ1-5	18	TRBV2	CASSEARGLTFGRQPQHF
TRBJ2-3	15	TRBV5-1	CASSLARGRGDTQYF
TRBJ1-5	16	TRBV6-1	CASRKIGKGGNQPQHF
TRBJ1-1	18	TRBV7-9	CACSLDYPGRRVNAEAFF
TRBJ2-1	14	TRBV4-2	CTSRDRGENNEQFF
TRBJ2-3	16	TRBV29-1	CSVDLEDRIWTDTQYF
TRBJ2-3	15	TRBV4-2	CASSHITGGPDTQYF
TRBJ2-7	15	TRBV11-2	CTSSSPQTWTYEQYF